The following is a T cell receptor (beta chain) sequence with its context. The source of the sample is a study of blood T cell repertoires in COVID-19. As for the study in general: T cells, B-cell-depleted T cells, or PBMCs supplied cDNA or gDNA.

Individuals aged about 18 to 89 years were recruited from 24 US areas. Cohorts were determined from participant-reported clinical history. The length of the CDR3 is 14 residues. V was trimmed by 3 bases and J by 8 bases, leaving 19 bases between them. Germline V gives CDR1 GTSNPN, CDR2 SVGIG (reference sequence). The protocol was immunoSEQ multiplex PCR, while the TCRdb copy is restricted to in-frame clones and leaves out a portion. The sample holds a few hundred thousand clones, about 86% seen once. The sample comprised PBMCs or T cells enriched from blood (not recorded which). The chain joins TRBV30 to TRBJ1-2; maybe TRBD1 (6 bases). This TCR came from a woman in her fifties or sixties in a cohort exposed to, infected with or recovered from COVID-19 (not recorded which). The CDR3, as DNA: TGTGCCTGGAGCCTGTACACAGGGAATAAGGGCTACACCTTC. Encoded protein: CAWSLYTGNKGYTF.